A selection of T cell receptor beta chains follows, all from one sample in a study of cytomegalovirus exposure and HLA in healthy donors. Sequencing was performed with immunoSEQ multiplex PCR; in TCRdb, only in-frame clones are kept and a portion is missing. The data contain around 260,000 clones, about four fifths of them seen just once; the ten biggest clones take up about 0.3%. Sequencing input: PBMCs. The source of these receptors is a girl aged 2 to 10 in good health and CMV-seronegative. Both conserved end residues are part of each CDR3. D genes are given only for firm matches. Some rows mark clone size as missing; the rest say once, few, many or name a class of expanded clone.

clone_size | d_call | j_call | v_call | cdr3_nt | cdr3_aa
. | TRBD1 | TRBJ1-1 | TRBV2 | TGTGCCAGCAGTGGGGGACAGGGTTTCACTGAAGCTTTCTTT | CASSGGQGFTEAFF
. | . | TRBJ1-5 | TRBV15 | TGTGCCACCAGCAGAGATCGGGGGGTTGGTCAGCCCCAGCATTTT | CATSRDRGVGQPQHF
. | . | TRBJ2-1 | TRBV19 | TGTGCCAGTAGTATAGACCTAAGTATCGTCCATGAGCAGTTCTTC | CASSIDLSIVHEQFF
once | . | TRBJ2-7 | TRBV5-8 | TGTGCCAGCAGCTTCGGCTCGACTTTGAGCTCCTACGAGCAGTACTTC | CASSFGSTLSSYEQYF
. | TRBD2 | TRBJ2-3 | TRBV6-5 | TGTGCCAGCAACCGACTAGCGGGGGGAGATACGCAGTATTTT | CASNRLAGGDTQYF
. | . | TRBJ2-2 | TRBV27 | TGTGCCAGCAGTTTAGGGGGGACGGGGGAGCTGTTTTTT | CASSLGGTGELFF
once | . | TRBJ1-1 | TRBV7-3 | TGTGCCAGCAGCCCGCCGGGGGGAACTGAAGCTTTCTTT | CASSPPGGTEAFF
. | . | TRBJ2-7 | TRBV28 | TGTGCCGCGGAGGGAGTCACCTACGAGCAGTACTTC | CAAEGVTYEQYF
. | TRBD2 | TRBJ2-1 | TRBV9 | TGTGCCAGCAGCGTAGCGGGAGGGTCGGGCAATGAGCAGTTCTTC | CASSVAGGSGNEQFF
. | TRBD1 | TRBJ1-2 | TRBV2 | TGTGCCAGCAGTCCCAGGGGGCTATATGGCTACACCTTC | CASSPRGLYGYTF
. | . | TRBJ1-1 | TRBV29-1 | TGCAGCGTCGGTAGGGGGGGAACTATGAACACTGAAGCTTTCTTT | CSVGRGGTMNTEAFF
. | . | TRBJ1-6 | TRBV7-6 | TGTGCCAGCAGCGCTAGCGGGTTGCCACATCGGTCACCCCTCCACTTT | CASSASGLPHRSPLHF
few | . | TRBJ2-1 | TRBV28 | TGTGCCAGCTCCCGGGACTTTGGCGATGAGCAGTTCTTC | CASSRDFGDEQFF
. | . | TRBJ1-1 | TRBV7-2 | TGTGCCAGCAGCTCAGTCGCCGGAGTCACTGAAGCTTTCTTT | CASSSVAGVTEAFF
. | TRBD2 | TRBJ2-3 | TRBV5-1 | TGCGCCAGCAGCTTGGGGAGGACTAGCGGGGAAATAGATACGCAGTATTTT | CASSLGRTSGEIDTQYF
once | . | TRBJ2-7 | TRBV19 | TGTGCCAGTAGTACCAGGGAAGGCTACGAGCAGTACTTC | CASSTREGYEQYF
few | . | TRBJ1-1 | TRBV9 | TGTGCCAGCAGCGTAGGGATAGCTATGAACACTGAAGCTTTCTTT | CASSVGIAMNTEAFF
. | TRBD2 | TRBJ2-1 | TRBV14 | TGTGCCAGCAGCCAAGAATCTAGCGGATCCAATCGAGGGCAGTTCTTC | CASSQESSGSNRGQFF
few | TRBD1 | TRBJ1-1 | TRBV12-5 | TGTGCTAGTGGTTTGGACAGGGGCACTGAAGCTTTCTTT | CASGLDRGTEAFF
. | TRBD1 | TRBJ1-5 | TRBV28 | TGTGCCAGCAGTGAACAGGGGCTTAATCAGCCCCAGCATTTT | CASSEQGLNQPQHF
few | TRBD2 | TRBJ2-3 | TRBV30 | TGTGCCTGCCTAGGGACTAGCGGGGGGTCGGATACGCAGTATTTT | CACLGTSGGSDTQYF
. | TRBD2 | TRBJ2-3 | TRBV13 | TGTGCCAGCAGCACGGGACTAGCGGGGGGGCTACATACGCAGTATTTT | CASSTGLAGGLHTQYF
once | . | TRBJ1-1 | TRBV30 | TGTGCCTGTAGACACCCGAACACTGAAGCTTTCTTT | CACRHPNTEAFF
once | . | TRBJ1-2 | TRBV6-5 | TGTGCCAGCAGTTACCGGCAAAGAGGAGGCTACACCTTC | CASSYRQRGGYTF
. | TRBD1 | TRBJ1-5 | TRBV30 | TGTGCCTGGAGTGGGGCCAGGGGGCCATATAGCAATCAGCCCCAGCATTTT | CAWSGARGPYSNQPQHF
once | . | TRBJ2-6 | TRBV2 | TGTGCCAGCAGTTACACCTCTGGGGCCAACGTCCTGACTTTC | CASSYTSGANVLTF
. | . | TRBJ1-2 | TRBV28 | TGTGCCAGCGGGAGGGGCAGGGATGGCTACACCTTC | CASGRGRDGYTF
. | TRBD1 | TRBJ1-6 | TRBV5-1 | TGCGCCAGCAGCTTCCCTCGACAGGGTTGGAGCTCCTATAATTCACCCCTCCACTTT | CASSFPRQGWSSYNSPLHF
few | . | TRBJ2-3 | TRBV5-4 | TGTGCCAGCAGCTTGAGTAGCGAGAGCACAGATACGCAGTATTTT | CASSLSSESTDTQYF
few | TRBD2 | TRBJ2-3 | TRBV6-1 | TGTGCCAGCAGTGAACGCCTCCCGGGGGGGTCAGATACGCAGTATTTT | CASSERLPGGSDTQYF
once | . | TRBJ1-2 | TRBV2 | TGTGCCAGCAGGCGGGACGCTAACTATGGCTACACCTTC | CASRRDANYGYTF
. | . | TRBJ1-5 | TRBV19 | TGTGCCAGTAGTCCCGCCGGGTATGCGAGTCAGCCCCAGCATTTT | CASSPAGYASQPQHF
. | . | TRBJ2-3 | TRBV30 | TGTGCCTGGGACCGACTAGGGACTAGCACAGATACGCAGTATTTT | CAWDRLGTSTDTQYF
few | . | TRBJ2-4 | TRBV27 | TGTGCCAGCGGGCATGGGGGGAACATTCAGTACTTC | CASGHGGNIQYF
. | TRBD1 | TRBJ1-4 | TRBV18 | TGTGCCAGCTCACCGGACAGGGGTAGGGATGAAAAACTGTTTTTT | CASSPDRGRDEKLFF
few | . | TRBJ1-4 | TRBV7-8 | TGTGCCAGCAGCGAGACTACGACTAATGAAAAACTGTTTTTT | CASSETTTNEKLFF
. | TRBD1 | TRBJ1-1 | TRBV10-3 | TGTGCCATCCGGGACAGTCGGATCAAGGAAGCTTTCTTT | CAIRDSRIKEAFF
. | TRBD1 | TRBJ1-2 | TRBV27 | TGTGCCAGCAGTACGGGACAGATTGGCTACACCTTC | CASSTGQIGYTF
. | . | TRBJ1-1 | TRBV7-9 | TGTTCCAGCAGCCCCCAAACTGAAGCTTTCTTT | CSSSPQTEAFF
. | . | TRBJ2-1 | TRBV5-6 | TGTGCCAGCAGCTTGGCCTTAAGAACAGGGCATGGTGAGCAGTTCTTC | CASSLALRTGHGEQFF
. | TRBD1 | TRBJ2-5 | TRBV28 | TGTGCCAGCTCCAACAGGGGGCTTGGAGAGACCCAGTACTTC | CASSNRGLGETQYF
once | . | TRBJ2-1 | TRBV7-9 | TGTGCCAGCAGACAAACACAGGGCCAACTCTACAATGAGCAGTTCTTC | CASRQTQGQLYNEQFF
. | . | TRBJ2-7 | TRBV13 | TGTGCCAGCAGCTTAGGACAGGCATCGTACGAGCAGTACTTC | CASSLGQASYEQYF
few | TRBD2 | TRBJ2-1 | TRBV9 | TGTGCCAGCAGCGGCACTAGCGGGAGCTCCTACAATGAGCAGTTCTTC | CASSGTSGSSYNEQFF
. | TRBD1 | TRBJ2-7 | TRBV6-6 | TGTGCCAGCAGTGCGGGGACAGGGAACTACGAGCAGTACTTC | CASSAGTGNYEQYF
. | TRBD1 | TRBJ2-7 | TRBV28 | TGTGCCAGCAGTTTAGTCAGGGGGCTCGAGCAGTACTTC | CASSLVRGLEQYF
. | TRBD2 | TRBJ2-7 | TRBV2 | TGTGCCAGCTTAACTCGGGGACTAGCGGGGACCGCCTACGAGCAGTACTTC | CASLTRGLAGTAYEQYF
. | . | TRBJ1-5 | TRBV5-6 | TGTGCCAGCAGCTTGCTCTCAGGTAGGAGCAATCAGCCCCAGCATTTT | CASSLLSGRSNQPQHF